The present T cell receptor (beta chain) was sequenced within a study of blood T cell repertoires in COVID-19. The data were produced by immunoSEQ multiplex PCR, yet TCRdb's version contains in-frame clones alone and is incomplete. The sample carries some 200,000 clones, 80% to 90% recorded once. This clone turned up a few times. Relative to the germline gene, one junction end is altered; a read error may explain this. CDR1 SSHAT and CDR2 FNYEAQ come from the germline V gene (reference sequence). CDR3 length: 12 residues. The receptor comes from a woman aged 45-65 years in a cohort exposed to, infected with or recovered from COVID-19 (not recorded which). J is TRBJ1-1 and V is TRBV7-7; unclear D gene. The specimen was PBMCs or T cells enriched from blood (not recorded which). The CDR3 coding sequence is TGTGCTAGCAGCTTTAGGCAGGCTGAAGCTTTCTTT. It codes for CASSFRQAEAFF.